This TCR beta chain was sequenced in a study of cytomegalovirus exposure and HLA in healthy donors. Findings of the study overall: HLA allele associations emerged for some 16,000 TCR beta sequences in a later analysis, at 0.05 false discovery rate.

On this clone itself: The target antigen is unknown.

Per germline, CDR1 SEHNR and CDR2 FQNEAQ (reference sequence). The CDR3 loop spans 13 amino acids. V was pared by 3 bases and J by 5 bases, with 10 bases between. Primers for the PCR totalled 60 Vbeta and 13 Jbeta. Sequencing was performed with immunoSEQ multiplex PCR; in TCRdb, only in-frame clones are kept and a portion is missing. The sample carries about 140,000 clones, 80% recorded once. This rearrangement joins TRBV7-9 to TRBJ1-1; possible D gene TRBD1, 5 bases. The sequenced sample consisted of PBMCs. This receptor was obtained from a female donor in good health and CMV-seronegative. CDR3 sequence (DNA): TGTGCCAGCAGCTTTCAGGGTGGGACTGAAGCTTTCTTT. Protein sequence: CASSFQGGTEAFF.